A selection of T cell receptor beta chains follows, all from one sample in a study of T cells in localized non-small cell lung cancer. Produced via immunoSEQ multiplex PCR; TCRdb's table is partial and in-frame only. The sample yields around 100,000 clones, over 80% seen once. Sequences were derived from peripheral blood, sampled before any cancer treatment. Receptors were obtained from a man aged 40 to 75 with stage I squamous cell lung carcinoma. Both conserved end residues are part of each CDR3. D genes are given only for firm matches. Where a row states a size, it is once, few, many or the class of an expanded clone; other rows omit it.

clone_size: -; v_call: TRBV18; j_call: TRBJ1-2; d_call: -; cdr3_nt: TGTGCCAGCTCACCGACTCAAAATATCCACTATGGCTACACCTTC; cdr3_aa: CASSPTQNIHYGYTF
clone_size: -; v_call: TRBV7-3; j_call: TRBJ2-3; d_call: -; cdr3_nt: TGTGCCAGCAGCTTAAGGTTACCGCCCGATACGCAGTATTTT; cdr3_aa: CASSLRLPPDTQYF
clone_size: -; v_call: TRBV2; j_call: TRBJ1-6; d_call: -; cdr3_nt: TGTGCCAGCAGGGCAGCGAGCTCCTATAATTCACCCCTCCACTTT; cdr3_aa: CASRAASSYNSPLHF
clone_size: -; v_call: TRBV10-2; j_call: TRBJ2-3; d_call: TRBD2; cdr3_nt: TGCGCCAGCAGAACTAGCGGGGGGGCCACGGGCACAGATACGCAGTATTTT; cdr3_aa: CASRTSGGATGTDTQYF
clone_size: -; v_call: TRBV15; j_call: TRBJ2-3; d_call: TRBD2; cdr3_nt: TGTGCCACCAGCAGAGCTAGCGGGGGGGCAGATACGCAGTATTTT; cdr3_aa: CATSRASGGADTQYF
clone_size: -; v_call: TRBV11-2; j_call: TRBJ2-1; d_call: -; cdr3_nt: TGTGCCAGCAGCTTAGAGGGGGGGACAGTGTCCAATGAGCAGTTCTTC; cdr3_aa: CASSLEGGTVSNEQFF
clone_size: -; v_call: TRBV6-6; j_call: TRBJ1-1; d_call: -; cdr3_nt: TGTGCCAGCAGTTACCCGGGGCGGAACACTGAAGCTTTCTTT; cdr3_aa: CASSYPGRNTEAFF
clone_size: -; v_call: TRBV7-3; j_call: TRBJ2-5; d_call: TRBD1; cdr3_nt: TGTGCCAGCAGCCACGGGGACAGGGGAGAGACCCAGTACTTC; cdr3_aa: CASSHGDRGETQYF
clone_size: -; v_call: TRBV9; j_call: TRBJ1-2; d_call: -; cdr3_nt: TGTGCCAGCAGCGCGGGACAATTAGCTAACTATGGCTACACCTTC; cdr3_aa: CASSAGQLANYGYTF
clone_size: -; v_call: TRBV28; j_call: TRBJ1-2; d_call: -; cdr3_nt: TGTGCCAGCAGTCCTCGGTGGTATGGCTACACCTTC; cdr3_aa: CASSPRWYGYTF
clone_size: -; v_call: TRBV2; j_call: TRBJ1-2; d_call: TRBD1; cdr3_nt: TGTGCCAGCAGTGAAGCTTTGACAGGGGTCGGCTACACCTTC; cdr3_aa: CASSEALTGVGYTF
clone_size: -; v_call: TRBV5-4; j_call: TRBJ2-2; d_call: -; cdr3_nt: TGTGCCAGCAGCTTGGGAGGCGGGGAGCTGTTTTTT; cdr3_aa: CASSLGGGELFF
clone_size: once; v_call: TRBV6-1; j_call: TRBJ1-2; d_call: -; cdr3_nt: TGTGCCAGCAGTGAAGCCGGCGCGCGAGGAAACTATGGCTACACCTTC; cdr3_aa: CASSEAGARGNYGYTF
clone_size: -; v_call: TRBV7-2; j_call: TRBJ1-1; d_call: -; cdr3_nt: TGTGCCAGCACCCCTTCAGGGGTGAACACTGAAGCTTTCTTT; cdr3_aa: CASTPSGVNTEAFF
clone_size: once; v_call: TRBV25-1; j_call: TRBJ1-2; d_call: -; cdr3_nt: TGTGCCAGCAGTGAGGGACCGGGGGGCTACACCTTC; cdr3_aa: CASSEGPGGYTF
clone_size: -; v_call: TRBV6-4; j_call: TRBJ2-3; d_call: TRBD2; cdr3_nt: TGTGCCAGCAGTGAGACTAGCGGGGGGGCTTTTGATACGCAGTATTTT; cdr3_aa: CASSETSGGAFDTQYF
clone_size: -; v_call: TRBV4-2; j_call: TRBJ2-5; d_call: -; cdr3_nt: TGTGCCAGCAGCCCAGGGAATACCCAAGAGACCCAGTACTTC; cdr3_aa: CASSPGNTQETQYF
clone_size: -; v_call: TRBV5-8; j_call: TRBJ2-7; d_call: -; cdr3_nt: TGTGCCAGCAGCCTGGGAATGGGTAGTGCGTCCTACGAGCAGTACTTC; cdr3_aa: CASSLGMGSASYEQYF
clone_size: -; v_call: TRBV9; j_call: TRBJ2-1; d_call: -; cdr3_nt: TGTGCCAGCAGCGTAGCTTGGGGGACATATGAGCAGTTCTTC; cdr3_aa: CASSVAWGTYEQFF
clone_size: -; v_call: TRBV11-3; j_call: TRBJ2-3; d_call: -; cdr3_nt: TGTGCCAGCAGCTCCCAGGGGCAGGTTGGGGTTACGCAGTATTTT; cdr3_aa: CASSSQGQVGVTQYF
clone_size: -; v_call: TRBV7-7; j_call: TRBJ2-5; d_call: -; cdr3_nt: TGTGCCAGCAGCGGCTCCGGGGCCGAGACCCAGTACTTC; cdr3_aa: CASSGSGAETQYF
clone_size: -; v_call: TRBV19; j_call: TRBJ1-4; d_call: -; cdr3_nt: TGTGCCAGTAGAGCCCCCTTGTTAGGGGATGAAAAACTGTTTTTT; cdr3_aa: CASRAPLLGDEKLFF
clone_size: once; v_call: TRBV5-1; j_call: TRBJ2-2; d_call: -; cdr3_nt: TGCGCCAGCAGCTTGCTCGGCGGTGCTGGTACCGGGGAGCTGTTTTTT; cdr3_aa: CASSLLGGAGTGELFF
clone_size: -; v_call: TRBV5-4; j_call: TRBJ2-1; d_call: TRBD2; cdr3_nt: TGTGCCAGCAGCTTGGCCACGACTAGCGTGTGGAATGAGCAGTTCTTC; cdr3_aa: CASSLATTSVWNEQFF
clone_size: -; v_call: TRBV4-3; j_call: TRBJ2-7; d_call: -; cdr3_nt: TGCGCCAGCAGCCAGGAGGGGGGCTCCTACGAGCAGTACTTC; cdr3_aa: CASSQEGGSYEQYF
clone_size: -; v_call: TRBV7-2; j_call: TRBJ2-7; d_call: TRBD2; cdr3_nt: TGTGCCAGCAGCAGACAGAGGGGTTTAGGGGCGGGGGTTTACGAGCAGTACTTC; cdr3_aa: CASSRQRGLGAGVYEQYF
clone_size: once; v_call: TRBV6-1; j_call: TRBJ2-5; d_call: TRBD2; cdr3_nt: TGTGCCAGCGGTAGCGGGGGGGCCGGAGAGACCCAGTACTTC; cdr3_aa: CASGSGGAGETQYF
clone_size: -; v_call: TRBV28; j_call: TRBJ1-2; d_call: -; cdr3_nt: TGTGCCAGCAGTCCCAGCTCTAAGGGATATGGCTACACCTTC; cdr3_aa: CASSPSSKGYGYTF
clone_size: -; v_call: TRBV7-9; j_call: TRBJ2-6; d_call: -; cdr3_nt: TGTGCCAGCAGTCCTGACAGTCCCCTGGATTTC; cdr3_aa: CASSPDSPLDF
clone_size: -; v_call: TRBV28; j_call: TRBJ1-2; d_call: -; cdr3_nt: TGTGCCGTTCACCCGGACGGACCGTATGCCTACACCTTC; cdr3_aa: CAVHPDGPYAYTF
clone_size: -; v_call: TRBV27; j_call: TRBJ1-6; d_call: TRBD1; cdr3_nt: TGTGCCACCCACCGGGGGGGCCTAGAGGGATTCACAGGGGCCCTCCACTTT; cdr3_aa: CATHRGGLEGFTGALHF
clone_size: -; v_call: TRBV20-1; j_call: TRBJ2-3; d_call: -; cdr3_nt: TGCAGTGCTAGAGAGCGGGGGCAGTATTTT; cdr3_aa: CSARERGQYF
clone_size: -; v_call: TRBV4-1; j_call: TRBJ2-1; d_call: -; cdr3_nt: TGCGCCAGCAGCCAGGATCAGGCTCCAGGGATGGTCTCCCCGAGCTCCTACAATGAGCAGTTCTTC; cdr3_aa: CASSQDQAPGMVSPSSYNEQFF
clone_size: -; v_call: TRBV11-2; j_call: TRBJ2-1; d_call: TRBD2; cdr3_nt: TGTGCCAGCAGCTTAGATCCTCTAGCGGGGAGCTACAATGAGCAGTTCTTC; cdr3_aa: CASSLDPLAGSYNEQFF
clone_size: -; v_call: TRBV5-1; j_call: TRBJ2-7; d_call: TRBD2; cdr3_nt: TGCGCCAGCAGCTTGGGGGGAGCGGGAGAGCAGTACTTC; cdr3_aa: CASSLGGAGEQYF
clone_size: few; v_call: TRBV5-8; j_call: TRBJ1-5; d_call: -; cdr3_nt: TGTGCCAGCAGCTTGCCCCAGCCCCAGCATTTT; cdr3_aa: CASSLPQPQHF
clone_size: -; v_call: TRBV5-1; j_call: TRBJ1-2; d_call: -; cdr3_nt: TGCGCCAGCAGCTTGGAAGCAGGGAAAGATGGCTACACCTTC; cdr3_aa: CASSLEAGKDGYTF
clone_size: -; v_call: TRBV10-1; j_call: TRBJ1-6; d_call: -; cdr3_nt: TGCGCCAGCAGACTAAAGGGACGGCAGAGCTCCTATAATTCACCCCTCCACTTT; cdr3_aa: CASRLKGRQSSYNSPLHF
clone_size: -; v_call: TRBV5-4; j_call: TRBJ1-1; d_call: -; cdr3_nt: TGTGCCAGCAGCTCCAGCAGGGAGTCGGGGACTGAAGCTTTCTTT; cdr3_aa: CASSSSRESGTEAFF
clone_size: -; v_call: TRBV7-9; j_call: TRBJ1-3; d_call: -; cdr3_nt: TGTGCCAGCAGCTTTACTAGCTTACAGGGTGCCTCTGGAAACACCATATATTTT; cdr3_aa: CASSFTSLQGASGNTIYF
clone_size: few; v_call: TRBV10-3; j_call: TRBJ1-2; d_call: -; cdr3_nt: TGTGCCATCAGTGGACCCGGGACAAAGTCAGGTGGCTACACCTTC; cdr3_aa: CAISGPGTKSGGYTF
clone_size: -; v_call: TRBV5-1; j_call: TRBJ2-5; d_call: -; cdr3_nt: TGCGCCAGCAGCAGGGGGGTGGCCAGGGAGACCCAGTACTTC; cdr3_aa: CASSRGVARETQYF
clone_size: -; v_call: TRBV9; j_call: TRBJ2-7; d_call: TRBD1; cdr3_nt: TGTGCCAGCAGCGCGACAGGGAGTTCCTACGAGCAGTACTTC; cdr3_aa: CASSATGSSYEQYF
clone_size: -; v_call: TRBV6-5; j_call: TRBJ1-4; d_call: TRBD1; cdr3_nt: TGTGCCAGCAGAAGTACAGGGGGCATCGGGGAAAAACTGTTTTTT; cdr3_aa: CASRSTGGIGEKLFF
clone_size: once; v_call: TRBV19; j_call: TRBJ2-7; d_call: TRBD1; cdr3_nt: TGTGCCAGAGCCCCCGGGACAGGGGGCTACGAGCAGTACTTC; cdr3_aa: CARAPGTGGYEQYF
clone_size: -; v_call: TRBV18; j_call: TRBJ1-2; d_call: -; cdr3_nt: TGTGCCAGCTCACTATGGACCGATTCTAACTATGGCTACACCTTC; cdr3_aa: CASSLWTDSNYGYTF
clone_size: -; v_call: TRBV14; j_call: TRBJ2-7; d_call: -; cdr3_nt: TGTGCCAGCAGCCAAGATTTGGCTAGGGGCTACGAGCAGTACTTC; cdr3_aa: CASSQDLARGYEQYF
clone_size: -; v_call: TRBV5-8; j_call: TRBJ1-2; d_call: TRBD1; cdr3_nt: TGTGCCAGCAGCTTGGGGGGACAGGGGAACTATGGCTACACCTTC; cdr3_aa: CASSLGGQGNYGYTF
clone_size: -; v_call: TRBV5-1; j_call: TRBJ2-7; d_call: TRBD2; cdr3_nt: TGCGCCAGCAGCTTACGAACTAACGGGGGGGCCGGATCGATATACGAGCAGTACTTC; cdr3_aa: CASSLRTNGGAGSIYEQYF
clone_size: -; v_call: TRBV5-1; j_call: TRBJ1-4; d_call: TRBD1; cdr3_nt: TGCGCCAGCAGCCGCTTTGGGACAGGGGGGAATGAAAAACTGTTTTTT; cdr3_aa: CASSRFGTGGNEKLFF
clone_size: once; v_call: TRBV28; j_call: TRBJ2-7; d_call: -; cdr3_nt: TGTGCCAGCAGTTTAAGTACCCCCCCGAAAGCCTACGAGCAGTACTTC; cdr3_aa: CASSLSTPPKAYEQYF
clone_size: -; v_call: TRBV14; j_call: TRBJ2-5; d_call: -; cdr3_nt: TGTGCCAGCAGCCGGGGGCGGACCCAGTACTTC; cdr3_aa: CASSRGRTQYF